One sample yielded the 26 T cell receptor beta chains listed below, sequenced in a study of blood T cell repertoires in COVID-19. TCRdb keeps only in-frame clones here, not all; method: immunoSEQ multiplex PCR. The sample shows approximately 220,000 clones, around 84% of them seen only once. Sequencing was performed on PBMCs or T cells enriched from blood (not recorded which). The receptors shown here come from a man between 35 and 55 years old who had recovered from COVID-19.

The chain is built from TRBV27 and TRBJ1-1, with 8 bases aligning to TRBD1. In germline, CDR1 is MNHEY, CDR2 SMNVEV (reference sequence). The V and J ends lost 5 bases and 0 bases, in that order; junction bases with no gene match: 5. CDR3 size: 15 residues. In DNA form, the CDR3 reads TGTGCCAGCAGTGCCGTACAGGGGGTGAACACTGAAGCTTTCTTT. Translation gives CASSAVQGVNTEAFF.

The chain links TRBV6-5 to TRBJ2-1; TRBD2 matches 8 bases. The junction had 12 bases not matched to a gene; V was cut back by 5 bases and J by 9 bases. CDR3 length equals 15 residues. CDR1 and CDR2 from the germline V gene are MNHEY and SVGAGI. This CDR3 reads CASSKGLESEGEQFF. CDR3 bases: TGTGCCAGCAGTAAGGGACTAGAGTCAGAGGGTGAGCAGTTCTTC.

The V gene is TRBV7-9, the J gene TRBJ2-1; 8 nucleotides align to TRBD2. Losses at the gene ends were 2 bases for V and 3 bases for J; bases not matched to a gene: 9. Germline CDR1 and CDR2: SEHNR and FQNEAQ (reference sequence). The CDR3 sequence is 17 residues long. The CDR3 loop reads CASSLKVREGLYNEQFF. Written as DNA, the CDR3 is TGTGCCAGCAGCTTAAAGGTCCGGGAGGGCCTCTACAATGAGCAGTTCTTC.

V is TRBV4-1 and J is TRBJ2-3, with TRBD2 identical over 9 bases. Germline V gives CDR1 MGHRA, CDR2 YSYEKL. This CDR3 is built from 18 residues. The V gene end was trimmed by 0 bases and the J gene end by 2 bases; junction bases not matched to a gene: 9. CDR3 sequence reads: CASSQEEWASGNTDTQYF. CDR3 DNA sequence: TGCGCCAGCAGCCAAGAAGAGTGGGCTAGCGGGAACACAGATACGCAGTATTTT.

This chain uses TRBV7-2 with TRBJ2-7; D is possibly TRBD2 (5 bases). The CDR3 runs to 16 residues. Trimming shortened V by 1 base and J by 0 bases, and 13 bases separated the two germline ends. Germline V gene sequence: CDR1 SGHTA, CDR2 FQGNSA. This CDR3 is CASSLGPAAASYEQYF. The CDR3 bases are TGTGCCAGCAGCTTAGGTCCAGCGGCAGCCTCCTACGAGCAGTACTTC.

The CDR3, as DNA: TGTGCCAGCAGCGTAGGGAGGGGCAGGGATGGCTACACCTTC. It specifies CASSVGRGRDGYTF. The chain couples TRBV9 to TRBJ1-2; D is possibly TRBD1 (5 bases). The CDR3 totals 14 residues. V lost 0 bases, J lost 6 bases, and 12 bases lay in between. Germline CDR1 SGDLS, CDR2 YYNGEE.

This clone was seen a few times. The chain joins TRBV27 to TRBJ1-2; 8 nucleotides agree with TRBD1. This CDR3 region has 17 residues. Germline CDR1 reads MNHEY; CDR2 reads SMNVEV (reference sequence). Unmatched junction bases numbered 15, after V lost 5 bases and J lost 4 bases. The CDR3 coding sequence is TGTGCCAGCAGTCCCTCCGGGACAGGATCCCGGGGCTATGGCTACACCTTC. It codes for CASSPSGTGSRGYGYTF.

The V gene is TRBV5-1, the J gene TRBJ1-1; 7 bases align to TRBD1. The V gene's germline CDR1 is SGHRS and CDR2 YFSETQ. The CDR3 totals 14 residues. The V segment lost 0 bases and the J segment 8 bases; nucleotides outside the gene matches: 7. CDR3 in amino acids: CASSLDGGTVEAFF. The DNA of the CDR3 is TGCGCCAGCAGCTTGGACGGCGGGACAGTGGAAGCTTTCTTT.

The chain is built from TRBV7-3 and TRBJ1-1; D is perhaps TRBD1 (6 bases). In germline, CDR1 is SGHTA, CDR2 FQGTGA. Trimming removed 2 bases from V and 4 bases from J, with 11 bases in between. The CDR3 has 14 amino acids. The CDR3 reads CASSLDRGATEAFF. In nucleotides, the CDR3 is TGTGCCAGCAGCTTAGATCGGGGGGCCACTGAAGCTTTCTTT.

Here the CDR3 reads CASSETGERTEAFF. The DNA of the CDR3 is TGCGCCAGCAGTGAGACAGGGGAAAGGACTGAAGCTTTCTTT. The J gene is TRBJ1-1, the V gene TRBV10-1; TRBD1 aligns across 7 bases. This CDR3 spans 14 amino acids. Germline CDR1 WNHNN, CDR2 SYGVQD (reference sequence). After removal of 2 bases from V and 5 bases from J, the junction contained 5 bases not matched to a gene.

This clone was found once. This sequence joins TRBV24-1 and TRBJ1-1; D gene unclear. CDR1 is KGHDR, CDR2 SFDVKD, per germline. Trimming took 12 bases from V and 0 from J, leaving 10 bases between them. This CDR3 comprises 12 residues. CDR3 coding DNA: TGTGCCCCCCGCCTATTGAACACTGAAGCTTTCTTT. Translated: CAPRLLNTEAFF.

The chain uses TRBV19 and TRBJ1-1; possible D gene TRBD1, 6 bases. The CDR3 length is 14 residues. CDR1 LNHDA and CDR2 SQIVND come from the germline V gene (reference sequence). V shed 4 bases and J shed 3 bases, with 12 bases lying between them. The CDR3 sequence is CASSTRDTDTEAFF. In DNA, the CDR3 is TGTGCCAGTAGTACCCGGGACACGGACACTGAAGCTTTCTTT. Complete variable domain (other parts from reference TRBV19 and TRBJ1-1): DGGITQSPKYLFRKEGQNVTLSCEQNLNHDAMYWYRQDPGQGLRLIYYSQIVNDFQKGDIAEGYSVSREKKESFPLTVTSAQKNPTAFYLCASSTRDTDTEAFFGQGTRLTVV.

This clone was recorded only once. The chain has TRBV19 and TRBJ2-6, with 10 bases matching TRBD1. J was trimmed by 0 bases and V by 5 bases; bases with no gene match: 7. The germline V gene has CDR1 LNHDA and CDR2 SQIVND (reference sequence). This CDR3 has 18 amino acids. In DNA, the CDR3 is TGTGCCAGTAGTGGGGGACAGGGGAAATTCTCTGGGGCCAACGTCCTGACTTTC. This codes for CASSGGQGKFSGANVLTF.

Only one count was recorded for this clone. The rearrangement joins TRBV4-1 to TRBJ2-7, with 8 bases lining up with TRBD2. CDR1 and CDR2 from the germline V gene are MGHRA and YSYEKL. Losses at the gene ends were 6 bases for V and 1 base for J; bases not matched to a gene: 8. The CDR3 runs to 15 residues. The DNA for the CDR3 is TGCGCCAGCAGGCGGGGGACTAGTGGATCCTACGAGCAGTACTTC. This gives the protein CASRRGTSGSYEQYF.

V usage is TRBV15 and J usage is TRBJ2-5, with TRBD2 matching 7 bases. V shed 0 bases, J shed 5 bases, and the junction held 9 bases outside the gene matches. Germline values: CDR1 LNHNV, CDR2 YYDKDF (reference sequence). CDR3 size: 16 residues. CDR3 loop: CATSRDRGMGGETQYF. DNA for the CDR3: TGTGCCACCAGCAGAGATCGAGGGATGGGAGGGGAGACCCAGTACTTC.

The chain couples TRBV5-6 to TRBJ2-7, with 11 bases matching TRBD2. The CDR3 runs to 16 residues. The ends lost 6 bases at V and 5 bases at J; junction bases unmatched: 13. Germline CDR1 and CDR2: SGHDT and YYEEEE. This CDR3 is CASIPTRTSGSHEQYF. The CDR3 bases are TGTGCCAGCATCCCTACAAGGACTAGCGGGTCCCACGAGCAGTACTTC.

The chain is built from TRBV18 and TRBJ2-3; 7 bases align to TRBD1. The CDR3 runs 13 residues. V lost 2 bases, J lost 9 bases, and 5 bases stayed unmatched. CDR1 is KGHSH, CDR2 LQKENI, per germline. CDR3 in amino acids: CASSPVSTGTQYF. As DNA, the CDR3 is TGTGCCAGCTCACCAGTTTCGACAGGGACGCAGTATTTT.

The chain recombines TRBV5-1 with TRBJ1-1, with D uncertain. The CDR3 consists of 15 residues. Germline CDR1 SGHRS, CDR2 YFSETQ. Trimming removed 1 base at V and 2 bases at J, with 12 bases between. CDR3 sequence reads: CASSLTVGQNTEAFF. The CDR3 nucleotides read TGCGCCAGCAGCTTGACGGTTGGGCAAAACACTGAAGCTTTCTTT.

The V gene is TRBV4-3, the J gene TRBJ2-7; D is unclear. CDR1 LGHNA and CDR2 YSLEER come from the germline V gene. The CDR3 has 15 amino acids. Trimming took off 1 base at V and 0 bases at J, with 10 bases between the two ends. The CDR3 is CASSQGQSSSYEQYF. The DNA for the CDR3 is TGCGCCAGCAGCCAAGGGCAGTCTAGCTCCTACGAGCAGTACTTC.

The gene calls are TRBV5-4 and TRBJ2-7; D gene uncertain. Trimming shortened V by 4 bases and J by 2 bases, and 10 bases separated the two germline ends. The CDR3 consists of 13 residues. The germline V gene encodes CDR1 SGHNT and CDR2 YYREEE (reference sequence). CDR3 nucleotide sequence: TGTGCCAGCAGCGTAAACAGAGCCTACGAGCAGTACTTC. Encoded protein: CASSVNRAYEQYF.

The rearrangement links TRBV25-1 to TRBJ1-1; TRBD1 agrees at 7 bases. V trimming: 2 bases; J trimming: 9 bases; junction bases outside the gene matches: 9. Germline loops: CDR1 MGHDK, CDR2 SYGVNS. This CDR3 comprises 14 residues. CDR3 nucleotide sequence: TGTGCCAGCAGTGAAGAACAGGGGCTAAACAAAGCTTTCTTT. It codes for CASSEEQGLNKAFF.

The CDR3 is CAISGGTGGGTDTQYF. The CDR3 DNA reads TGTGCCATCAGTGGAGGGACAGGGGGAGGCACAGATACGCAGTATTTT. This chain joins TRBV10-3 and TRBJ2-3; 11 nucleotides align to TRBD1. With 4 bases clipped from V and 1 base from J, the junction kept 4 bases outside the gene matches. The germline CDR1 and CDR2 sequences are ENHRY and SYGVKD. The CDR3 is made up of 16 amino acids.

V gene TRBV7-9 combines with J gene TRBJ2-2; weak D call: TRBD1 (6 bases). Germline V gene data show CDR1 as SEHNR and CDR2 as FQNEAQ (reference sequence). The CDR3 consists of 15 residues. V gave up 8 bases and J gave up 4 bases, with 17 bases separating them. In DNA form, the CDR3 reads TGTGCCAGCTTATCGGCTGGGGGCAGCACCGGGGAGCTGTTTTTT. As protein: CASLSAGGSTGELFF.

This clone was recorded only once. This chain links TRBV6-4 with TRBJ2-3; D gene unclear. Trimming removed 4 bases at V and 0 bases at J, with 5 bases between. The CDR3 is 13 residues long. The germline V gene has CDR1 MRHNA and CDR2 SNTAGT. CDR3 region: CASSATSTDTQYF. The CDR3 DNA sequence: TGTGCCAGCAGTGCTACTAGCACAGATACGCAGTATTTT.

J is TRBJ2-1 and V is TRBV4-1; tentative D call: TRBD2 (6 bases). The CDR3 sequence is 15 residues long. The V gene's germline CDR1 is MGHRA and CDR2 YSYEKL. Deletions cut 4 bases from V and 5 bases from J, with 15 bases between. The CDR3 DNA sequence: TGCGCCAGCAGCCCCGATAGCGGTCCTAACAATGAGCAGTTCTTC. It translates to CASSPDSGPNNEQFF.

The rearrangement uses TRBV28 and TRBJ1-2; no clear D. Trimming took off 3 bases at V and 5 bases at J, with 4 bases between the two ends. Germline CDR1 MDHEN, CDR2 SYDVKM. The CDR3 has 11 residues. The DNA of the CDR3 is TGTGCCAGCAGTTTCGGTTATGGCTACACCTTC. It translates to CASSFGYGYTF.